The rows below give T cell receptor beta chains drawn from one sample of a study of CD8+ T cells in alopecia areata. TCRdb's copy holds only in-frame clones and misses some; the assay was immunoSEQ multiplex PCR. The table records around 65,000 clones, approximately 43% of them present only once. Material: CD8+ T cells sorted from blood, obtained at week 0. All receptors come from a human donor with alopecia areata. Both conserved end residues are part of each CDR3. D genes are given only for firm matches. Only some rows state a clone size, as once, few, many or a class for expanded clones.

NA	TRBV25-1	TRBJ2-3	few	TGTGCCAGCAGCGAAAGGAGGGGAGGTAGCACAGATACGCAGTATTTT	CASSERRGGSTDTQYF
NA	TRBV6-5	TRBJ2-7	NA	TGTGCCAGCAGCTTGGGGCGGAGTGAGCAGTACTTC	CASSLGRSEQYF
TRBD2	TRBV29-1	TRBJ2-5	NA	TGCAGCGTTGACGGGAGACTAGCGGGAGTCATCCTGGTGGAGACCCAGTACTTC	CSVDGRLAGVILVETQYF
NA	TRBV25-1	TRBJ2-6	few	TGTGCCAGCAGTGTCAGCTCTGGGGCCAACGTCCTGACTTTC	CASSVSSGANVLTF
NA	TRBV7-9	TRBJ2-7	few	TGTGCCAGCAGCTTACAGGGCCCCTACTACGAGCAGTACTTC	CASSLQGPYYEQYF
TRBD2	TRBV9	TRBJ2-1	NA	TGTGCCAGCAGCGTAGGAGCGGGATTAAACAATGAGCAGTTCTTC	CASSVGAGLNNEQFF
NA	TRBV29-1	TRBJ2-2	NA	TGCAGCGTCGTGACACCGAACACCGGGGAGCTGTTTTTT	CSVVTPNTGELFF
NA	TRBV6-4	TRBJ2-6	NA	TGTGCCAGCAGTACACCAGGGAATGGGGCCAACGTCCTGACTTTC	CASSTPGNGANVLTF
TRBD2	TRBV28	TRBJ2-7	NA	TGTGCCAGCAGTTTGTTAGGACTAGCGGCCTCCTACGAGCAGTACTTC	CASSLLGLAASYEQYF
TRBD1	TRBV5-4	TRBJ2-7	NA	TGTGCCAGCAGCATCCCGACAGGGTCCTCCTACGAGCAGTACTTC	CASSIPTGSSYEQYF
TRBD1	TRBV5-1	TRBJ2-1	NA	TGCGCCAGCAGTCACCGGGACAGGGGTAATGAGCAGTTCTTC	CASSHRDRGNEQFF
NA	TRBV4-3	TRBJ2-7	few	TGCGCCAGCAGCCAAGGCTTGGGGCTGTCCTACGAGCAGTACTTC	CASSQGLGLSYEQYF
NA	TRBV4-2	TRBJ2-5	NA	TGTGCCAGCAGCCAAGGCGGGGAGACCCAGTACTTC	CASSQGGETQYF
NA	TRBV18	TRBJ2-4	NA	TGTGCCAGCTCACCGGGGCCTGGGTGGAACATTCAGTACTTC	CASSPGPGWNIQYF
NA	TRBV9	TRBJ2-3	few	TGTGCCAGCAGCGTAGTCGGCGGTAGCACAGATACGCAGTATTTT	CASSVVGGSTDTQYF
NA	TRBV29-1	TRBJ2-7	NA	TGCAGCGTTGAGGTCAGGGGAACCTACGAGCAGTACTTC	CSVEVRGTYEQYF
TRBD1	TRBV2	TRBJ2-7	NA	TGTGCCAGCAGTGCTAGCCTCGGACAGGGGATAAGCGAGCAGTACTTC	CASSASLGQGISEQYF
NA	TRBV13	TRBJ2-3	NA	TGTGCCAGCAGCCCTCAAGTCGTGGGGGTGGAAGATACGCAGTATTTT	CASSPQVVGVEDTQYF
NA	TRBV2	TRBJ2-1	NA	TGTGCCACCGCAACGGGGCAGGTTTACAATGAGCAGTTCTTC	CATATGQVYNEQFF
TRBD2	TRBV4-1	TRBJ2-7	few	TGTGCCAGCAGCCCGGGACTAGCGGGGGCCTACGAGCAGTACTTC	CASSPGLAGAYEQYF
TRBD2	TRBV7-9	TRBJ2-5	NA	TGTGCCAGCAGCTCCGGGACTAGCGGACAAGAGACCCAGTACTTC	CASSSGTSGQETQYF
TRBD2	TRBV11-2	TRBJ2-7	NA	TGCGCCAGCAGCCGGGGGGACTACGAGCAGTACTTC	CASSRGDYEQYF
TRBD2	TRBV4-3	TRBJ2-7	few	TGCGCCAGCAGCCAAGATCGGCTAGCGGGCCGCTACGAGCAGTACTTC	CASSQDRLAGRYEQYF
NA	TRBV13	TRBJ2-5	few	TGTGCCAGCAGCTTAATTGAGCGGGACCAAGAGACCCAGTACTTC	CASSLIERDQETQYF
NA	TRBV27	TRBJ2-3	few	TGTGCCAGTGGGATCGGGGATACGCAGTATTTT	CASGIGDTQYF
TRBD2	TRBV15	TRBJ2-5	NA	TGTGCCACCAGCCCCCGGCTAGCGGGGATGGGGGGCCAGTACTTC	CATSPRLAGMGGQYF
TRBD1	TRBV9	TRBJ1-1	few	TGTGCCAGCAGCGGGACAGGGGTCACTGAAGCTTTCTTT	CASSGTGVTEAFF
TRBD2	TRBV5-1	TRBJ2-7	many	TGCGCCAGCAGCCCAGCGGGAGCGCCCTACGAGCAGTACTTC	CASSPAGAPYEQYF
NA	TRBV7-6	TRBJ2-1	few	TGTGCCAGCAGCTTAGCCATCAATGAGCAGTTCTTC	CASSLAINEQFF
TRBD1	TRBV29-1	TRBJ1-2	NA	TGCAGCGCCAGGACAGGGGGCGAGGGGTATGGCTACACCTTC	CSARTGGEGYGYTF
TRBD2	TRBV7-9	TRBJ2-7	NA	TGTGCCAGCAGCCCAAGGACTAGCGGGAGATCCGAGCAGTACTTC	CASSPRTSGRSEQYF
NA	TRBV30	TRBJ2-1	NA	TGTGCCTGCCCGTACGAGAATGAGCAGTTCTTC	CACPYENEQFF
NA	TRBV4-2	TRBJ2-3	NA	TGTGCCAGCAGCCAAGATCTAGGCAGGGCCACAGATACGCAGTATTTT	CASSQDLGRATDTQYF
TRBD2	TRBV4-1	TRBJ2-2	few	TGCGCCAGCAGCCACCGACAGTCTAGCGGGGAATACACCGGGGAGCTGTTTTTT	CASSHRQSSGEYTGELFF
TRBD2	TRBV9	TRBJ2-7	NA	TGTGCCAGCAGCCTGGGGACTAGCGGCTCCTCCTACGAGCAGTACTTC	CASSLGTSGSSYEQYF
TRBD1	TRBV5-1	TRBJ2-3	few	TGCGCCAGCAGCCGCCGGGACAGGGGGCTTACAGATACGCAGTATTTT	CASSRRDRGLTDTQYF
NA	TRBV7-2	TRBJ2-1	once	TGTGCCAGCAGCTTAGGTCTATACAATGAGCAGTTCTTC	CASSLGLYNEQFF
TRBD1	TRBV9	TRBJ1-2	NA	TGTGCCAGCAGCGCTTGGGACAGGGAAGGGTATGGCTACACCTTC	CASSAWDREGYGYTF
TRBD1	TRBV7-2	TRBJ2-7	once	TGTGCCAGCAGCTTTTCCTCACAGGGGGCTTACGAGCAGTACTTC	CASSFSSQGAYEQYF
TRBD2	TRBV2	TRBJ2-3	few	TGTGCCAGCAGGAGGACTAGCGCAAGCACAGATACGCAGTATTTT	CASRRTSASTDTQYF